This TCR beta chain was documented in a study of blood T cell repertoires in COVID-19. Overall study context: Sample material is recorded as cDNA or gDNA derived from T cells, B-cell-depleted T cells, or PBMCs.

Repertoires were generated with immunoSEQ multiplex PCR, while TCRdb's copy carries only in-frame clones and drops some. The sample holds about 70,000 clones, around 86% seen once. The V gene's germline CDR1 is LGHNA and CDR2 YNFKEQ. J gave up 9 bases and V 0 bases, and 9 bases lay outside the gene matches. The CDR3 is made up of 16 amino acids. V usage is TRBV4-2 and J usage is TRBJ2-4; 9 bases fit TRBD1. The sequence came from a man over 45 with active COVID-19. The sample taken for sequencing was peripheral blood. The CDR3, as DNA: TGTGCCAGCAGCCAAGAGGCCTGGACAGGGGAGAGCATTCAGTACTTC. It translates to CASSQEAWTGESIQYF.